This T cell receptor beta chain was recorded in a study of blood T cell repertoires in COVID-19. At the level of the study: The United States, Italy and Spain supplied acute and convalescent COVID-19 samples. T cells, B-cell-depleted T cells, or PBMCs provided the cDNA or gDNA that served as material.

Germline V gene sequence: CDR1 MNHEY, CDR2 SMNVEV (reference sequence). V gave up 3 bases and J gave up 7 bases, with 24 bases separating them. This CDR3 is built from 17 residues. In the study's own analysis: Nucleated cell counts were estimated from reference gene primer amplification. Data came from immunoSEQ multiplex PCR; TCRdb stores just in-frame clones and leaves some out. The V and J calls and clone size are taken from that table; D and trimming were inferred from the DNA. The data show about 280,000 clones, approximately 91% seen once. The sequenced sample consisted of peripheral blood. The rearrangement uses TRBV27 and TRBJ1-2; no clear D gene. This TCR was recovered from a man younger than 30 with active or convalescent COVID-19. CDR3 region: CASSLNSGSGRLSGYTF. CDR3 sequence (DNA): TGTGCCAGCAGTTTGAACTCGGGTTCGGGGAGGTTGAGTGGCTACACCTTC.